Below are 24 T cell receptor beta chains sequenced from a single sample in a study of T-cell memory formation after mild COVID-19. TCRdb ran MiXCR on the 5' RACE reads and lists one entry per CDR3 protein. The table has about 81,000 distinct CDR3 sequences, approximately 25% seen once; the top ten hold 42%. Sequences were obtained from PBMCs or a T cell subset sorted from them (not recorded which). The receptors derive from a man between 18 and 29 years old who had mild COVID-19 (a few samples of this study predate the infection). Cell type and time point are not known.

This clonotype was seen a handful of times. The V and J genes are TRBV7-9 and TRBJ1-1; no firm D call. The ends were cut back, 5 bases at V and 0 bases at J, with 4 bases in the middle. CDR1 is SEHNR, CDR2 FQNEAQ, per germline (reference sequence). The CDR3 covers 12 residues. CDR3 nucleotides: TGTGCCAGCAGCCCGATGAACACTGAAGCTTTCTTT. It yields the protein CASSPMNTEAFF.

CDR3 amino acids: CASSQNGQGDLVGYTF. As DNA, the CDR3 is TGCGCCAGCAGCCAAAATGGACAGGGGGATTTGGTTGGCTACACCTTC. V is TRBV4-3 and J is TRBJ1-2; 10 bases are shared with TRBD1. Trimming removed 2 bases from V and 7 bases from J; junction bases left unmatched: 10. The CDR3 consists of 16 residues. Germline CDR1 LGHNA, CDR2 YSLEER.

The chain uses TRBV4-1 and TRBJ2-7; D is unclear. CDR1 MGHRA and CDR2 YSYEKL come from the germline V gene. CDR3 size: 15 residues. Trimming took off 4 bases at V and 5 bases at J, with 18 bases between the two ends. The CDR3 loop reads CASSPRYTGSNEQYF. In nucleotides, the CDR3 is TGCGCCAGCAGCCCCAGGTATACGGGCTCGAACGAGCAGTACTTC.

The rearrangement links TRBV4-1 to TRBJ2-7; unclear D gene. The CDR3 contains 14 residues. The ends were cut back, 0 bases at V and 0 bases at J, with 6 bases in the middle. Germline lookup yields CDR1 MGHRA and CDR2 YSYEKL. DNA of the CDR3: TGCGCCAGCAGCCAAGACCCCAGCTCCTACGAGCAGTACTTC. Its protein product is CASSQDPSSYEQYF.

This clonotype came up many times. The genes are TRBV10-2 and TRBJ1-1; D call uncertain. The length of the CDR3 is 13 residues. CDR1 WSHSY and CDR2 SAAADI come from the germline V gene. With 3 bases removed from V and 4 bases from J, the gap between germline ends came to 9 bases. The CDR3 here is CASSDAGLTEAFF. The CDR3 DNA reads TGCGCCAGCAGTGATGCAGGCCTCACTGAAGCTTTCTTT.

The chain couples TRBV24-1 to TRBJ2-5; 10 bases line up with TRBD1. This CDR3 is 16 amino acids long. Germline V CDR1 and CDR2: KGHDR, SFDVKD. J was trimmed by 4 bases and V by 4 bases; bases with no gene match: 8. Written as DNA, the CDR3 is TGTGCCACCAGTGAAGCCGGGACAGGGGTTTCAGAGACCCAGTACTTC. The encoded protein is CATSEAGTGVSETQYF.

This chain links TRBV20-1 with TRBJ2-2, with 7 nucleotides matching TRBD1. The junction had 7 bases not matched to a gene; V was cut back by 6 bases and J by 6 bases. The CDR3 consists of 13 residues. Looked up from germline, CDR1 is DFQATT and CDR2 is SNEGSKA (reference sequence). The CDR3 loop is CSARDREPGELFF. As DNA, the CDR3 is TGCAGTGCGCGAGACAGGGAGCCCGGGGAGCTGTTTTTT.

This clonotype was seen ten or more times. This chain uses TRBV7-2 with TRBJ2-3, with D unresolved. Between the trimmed V and J ends, which lost 2 bases and 2 bases, there was a span of 5 bases. The germline gives CDR1 SGHTA, CDR2 FQGNSA. The CDR3 runs to 13 residues. CDR3 protein: CASSLWVTDTQYF. The CDR3 DNA follows: TGTGCCAGCAGCTTATGGGTCACAGATACGCAGTATTTT. Complete variable domain (other parts from reference TRBV7-2 and TRBJ2-3): GAGVSQSPSNKVTEKGKDVELRCDPISGHTALYWYRQSLGQGLEFLIYFQGNSAPDKSGLPSDRFSAERTGGSVSTLTIQRTQQEDSAVYLCASSLWVTDTQYFGPGTRLTVL.

There are a few counts of this clonotype. This chain connects TRBV6-2 or TRBV6-3 to TRBJ1-2; D remains ambiguous. V shed 4 bases and J shed 4 bases, with 13 bases lying between them. CDR3 length: 14 residues. Germline CDR1 is MNHEY and CDR2 is SVGEGT. The CDR3 bases are TGTGCCAGCAGTTCACCCGGCAAGACCTATGGCTACACCTTC. Amino acid sequence: CASSSPGKTYGYTF.

This chain joins TRBV6-5 and TRBJ2-1, with TRBD1 identical over 7 bases. The germline CDR1 and CDR2 sequences are MNHEY and SVGAGI. The CDR3 contains 16 residues. J gave up 5 bases and V 8 bases, and 15 bases lay outside the gene matches. The CDR3 coding sequence is TGTGCCAGCGGCCCCTATACCGGGACAGCAGACAATGAGCAGTTCTTC. Encoded protein: CASGPYTGTADNEQFF.

The chain couples TRBV7-9 to TRBJ1-1; D ambiguous. CDR1 and CDR2 (germline): SEHNR, FQNEAQ (reference sequence). Trimming took off 4 bases at V and 6 bases at J, with 9 bases between the two ends. This CDR3 is 12 amino acids long. Written as DNA, the CDR3 is TGTGCCAGCAGCTCCCCGACCCCTGAAGCTTTCTTT. Protein sequence: CASSSPTPEAFF.

This rearrangement joins TRBV24-1 to TRBJ1-4; perhaps TRBD1 as D (5 bases). The CDR3 loop spans 17 amino acids. V was cut by 4 bases and J by 1 base, with 15 bases left in between. Germline V CDR1 and CDR2: KGHDR, SFDVKD. CDR3 nucleotide sequence: TGTGCCACCAGTGAGGGGGTTGGGCCGCAAACTAATGAAAAACTGTTTTTT. Its protein is CATSEGVGPQTNEKLFF.

This rearrangement joins TRBV29-1 to TRBJ2-7; D is possibly TRBD1 or TRBD2 (5 bases each). There are 13 residues in the CDR3. The germline CDR1 and CDR2 sequences are SQVTM and ANQGSEA. With 3 bases removed from V and 0 bases from J, the gap between germline ends came to 9 bases. This chain's CDR3 is CSVEGDSSYEQYF. CDR3 nucleotides: TGCAGCGTTGAGGGGGATAGCTCCTACGAGCAGTACTTC.

CDR3 in amino acids: CASSVGSLTGLEQYF. The CDR3 nucleotides are TGTGCCAGCAGCGTCGGCTCATTGACGGGGCTCGAGCAGTACTTC. This chain links TRBV7-9 with TRBJ2-7, with D perhaps being TRBD1 or TRBD2 (5 bases each). Germline CDR1 is SEHNR and CDR2 is FQNEAQ (reference sequence). The CDR3 extends over 15 amino acids. Deletions cut 5 bases from V and 6 bases from J, with 20 bases between.

This clonotype showed up just once. The chain recombines TRBV3-1 with TRBJ2-3; TRBD2 agrees at 7 bases. This CDR3 contains 11 residues. In germline, CDR1 is LGHDT, CDR2 YNNKEL (reference sequence). Germline trimming cut 8 bases from V and 9 bases from J; bases unmatched to any gene: 5. CDR3 in amino acids: CASGGDGTQYF. The CDR3 bases are TGTGCCAGCGGGGGGGATGGGACGCAGTATTTT.

In this sample, this clonotype turned up a few times. The CDR3 DNA sequence: TGTGCCAGCACCAGGGCTGCGGCTAACACTGAAGCTTTCTTT. It specifies CASTRAAANTEAFF. The chain carries TRBV6-2 or TRBV6-3 and TRBJ1-1; D might be TRBD1 (5 bases). The germline V gene encodes CDR1 MNHEY and CDR2 SVGEGT. Trimming left V 7 bases short and J 2 bases short, with 14 bases between. The CDR3 is made up of 14 amino acids.

This clonotype was recorded at least ten times. The V and J genes are TRBV2 and TRBJ2-5; D gene uncertain. V was trimmed by 3 bases and J by 5 bases, leaving 13 bases between them. This CDR3 comprises 14 residues. Germline V gene sequence: CDR1 SNHLY, CDR2 FYNNEI. This chain's CDR3 is CASSDLTVMETQYF. CDR3 DNA: TGTGCCAGCAGTGATTTAACCGTAATGGAGACCCAGTACTTC.

The V call is TRBV20-1, the J call TRBJ1-1; D is uncertain. Per the germline V gene, CDR1 is DFQATT and CDR2 is SNEGSKA (reference sequence). The CDR3 covers 13 residues. Trimming removed 1 base from V and 6 bases from J, with 12 bases in between. CDR3 in DNA: TGCAGTGCTAGAGGCCCCCAGCAGCCTGAAGCTTTCTTT. Protein product: CSARGPQQPEAFF.

The chain carries TRBV12-3 or TRBV12-4 and TRBJ2-2; 9 bases map to TRBD2. This CDR3 is built from 17 residues. Germline trimming cut 8 bases from V and 4 bases from J; bases unmatched to any gene: 14. The CDR3 DNA reads TGTGCCAGCGAACTTTCCGCGGGGGGGCCGGTCACCGGGGAGCTGTTTTTT. Translation: CASELSAGGPVTGELFF.

The CDR3 DNA reads as TGTGCCAGCAGCTTGGGCGGGCTCTACGAGCAGTACTTC. Translated: CASSLGGLYEQYF. This chain links TRBV11-1 with TRBJ2-7, with D perhaps TRBD2 (5 bases). V was shortened by 3 bases and J by 3 bases, with 9 bases between the two germline ends. CDR1 SGHAT and CDR2 FQDESV come from the germline V gene (reference sequence). The CDR3 spans 13 residues.

This clonotype was seen more than once but under ten times. The chain joins TRBV4-2 to TRBJ2-5; D is unresolved. V lost 0 bases and J lost 5, with 7 bases in between. CDR1 is LGHNA, CDR2 YNFKEQ, per germline. The CDR3 contains 13 residues. The CDR3 sequence is CASSQEGLETQYF. The CDR3 bases are TGTGCCAGCAGCCAAGAAGGATTGGAGACCCAGTACTTC.

The chain is built from TRBV7-9 and TRBJ1-4, with 7 nucleotides matching TRBD1. This CDR3 has 15 residues. J lost 8 bases, V lost 5 bases, and 11 bases had no gene match. Germline V lookup: CDR1 SEHNR, CDR2 FQNEAQ (reference sequence). CDR3 sequence reads: CASSGIRQGGEKLFF. The DNA of the CDR3 is TGTGCCAGCAGCGGCATCAGACAGGGAGGGGAAAAACTGTTTTTT.

There are a few counts of this clonotype. The rearrangement joins TRBV6-2 or TRBV6-3 to TRBJ2-2; 8 nucleotides align to TRBD1. Germline lookup yields CDR1 MNHEY and CDR2 SVGEGT. The junction had 8 bases not matched to a gene; V was cut back by 7 bases and J by 4 bases. The length of the CDR3 is 15 residues. The CDR3 region has the DNA TGTGCCAGCAAAATCCAGACAGGGGCCACCGGGGAGCTGTTTTTT. Translating gives CASKIQTGATGELFF.

The genes are TRBV6-2 or TRBV6-3 and TRBJ2-7, with TRBD2 matching over 10 bases. The CDR3 sequence is 14 residues long. The V segment lost 5 bases and the J segment 2 bases; nucleotides outside the gene matches: 3. The germline gives CDR1 MNHEY, CDR2 SVGEGT. The CDR3 DNA reads as TGTGCCAGCAGTCTGCTAGCGGGGGCCTACGAGCAGTACGTC. This sequence encodes CASSLLAGAYEQYV.